The 26 T cell receptor beta chains listed next were all sequenced from one sample in a study of blood T cells in healthy people across ages. It was with a sample-barcoded 5' primer and a J-beta primer mix that a second PCR of roughly 7 to 11 cycles was run. TCRdb itself ran the 5' RACE reads through MiXCR, one entry per CDR3 protein. The profile shows 600,000 to 800,000 distinct CDR3 sequences, approximately 52% of them singletons. The sequencing sample was made of blood. These receptor sequences come from a woman of 80 years or more in good health.

This clonotype was seen just once. J is TRBJ2-5 and V is TRBV29-1; D might be TRBD1 (6 bases). Trimming shortened V by 6 bases and J by 2 bases, and 10 bases separated the two germline ends. There are 12 residues in the CDR3. Germline V gene data show CDR1 as SQVTM and CDR2 as ANQGSEA. CDR3 nucleotide sequence: TGCAGCGTCGGGACATCACAAGAGACCCAGTACTTC. The encoded protein is CSVGTSQETQYF.

There are many counts of this clonotype. This rearrangement joins TRBV6-5 to TRBJ2-7, with D perhaps matching TRBD1 or TRBD2 (5 bases each). Germline V lookup: CDR1 MNHEY, CDR2 SVGAGI. Trimming took 5 bases from V and 4 from J, leaving 15 bases between them. The CDR3 has 14 residues. The CDR3, as DNA: TGTGCCAGCAGTCAGGTTGGGACCGATTACGAGCAGTACTTC. Translation: CASSQVGTDYEQYF.

In the case of this clonotype: One base away lies a much larger clone, so this may be a sequencing read error. The genes are TRBV21-1 and TRBJ2-1; the D call TRBD2 from the table was never checked on the DNA. TRBV21-1 is tagged as a pseudogene. The CDR3 loop spans 18 amino acids. The CDR3 loop reads CVSSRGTMGGFFMNEQFF. Here the CDR3 DNA reads TGTGTCAGCAGCAGGGGGACTATGGGGGGATTTTTTATGAATGAGCAGTTCTTC.

This clonotype was observed at least ten times. The CDR3 coding sequence is TGTGCCAGCACCCCGGGGGCTCAGCAGTTCTTC. This codes for CASTPGAQQFF. V is TRBV2 and J is TRBJ2-1; possibly TRBD1 or TRBD2 for D (6 bases each). Germline CDR1 SNHLY, CDR2 FYNNEI. Trimming took off 7 bases at V and 11 bases at J, with 12 bases between the two ends. The CDR3 consists of 11 residues.

Points on this clonotype: This clone may be a read error of a much larger clone one base away. The rearrangement links TRBV4-1 to TRBJ1-4; possibly TRBD1 for D (5 bases). Trimming took off 7 bases at V and 3 bases at J, with 27 bases between the two ends. The CDR3 totals 19 residues. CDR1 is MGHRA, CDR2 YSYEKL, per germline. The CDR3 nucleotides read TGCGCCAGCAACCCTACTGACAGAAACCTGGGCATTCCTAATGAAAAACTGTTTTTT. Protein sequence: CASNPTDRNLGIPNEKLFF.

This clonotype was recorded many times. V is TRBV20-1 and J is TRBJ1-2, with 12 bases aligning to TRBD1. V lost 3 bases and J lost 8; bases outside the gene matches: 7. The germline V gene encodes CDR1 DFQATT and CDR2 SNEGSKA (reference sequence). The CDR3 sequence is 14 residues long. In DNA, the CDR3 is TGCAGTGCTAGTAGGGACAGGGGGCGAGAAGGCTACACCTTC. This codes for CSASRDRGREGYTF.

V is TRBV28 and J is TRBJ2-3; D perhaps matches TRBD1 (6 bases). This CDR3 has 17 amino acids. Trimming left V 5 bases short and J 0 bases short, with 18 bases between. From germline, CDR1 is MDHEN and CDR2 SYDVKM. In DNA, the CDR3 is TGTGCCAGCAGTCCCGACCTTAGGGGGACAAGCACAGATACGCAGTATTTT. It specifies CASSPDLRGTSTDTQYF.

This chain joins TRBV20-1 and TRBJ2-1; D possibly corresponds to TRBD2 (6 bases). The CDR3 contains 14 residues. V was trimmed by 6 bases and J by 6 bases, leaving 18 bases between them. Germline V gives CDR1 DFQATT, CDR2 SNEGSKA (reference sequence). The CDR3 loop is CSARYQGGGNEQFF. CDR3 DNA: TGCAGTGCCAGATACCAGGGAGGCGGCAATGAGCAGTTCTTC.

This chain links TRBV6-4 with TRBJ2-3; 8 bases fit TRBD2. The CDR3 runs to 16 residues. V gave up 0 bases and J gave up 4 bases; unmatched junction bases: 6. Germline V gene sequence: CDR1 MRHNA, CDR2 SNTAGT. In nucleotides, the CDR3 is TGTGCCAGCAGTGACTCCAGGACTAGCCACGCAGATACGCAGTATTTT. Amino acids: CASSDSRTSHADTQYF.

V gene TRBV15 combines with J gene TRBJ1-4; 9 bases align to TRBD1. The CDR3 is made up of 16 amino acids. With V trimmed by 1 base and J by 4 bases, 4 bases remained unmatched. Germline CDR1 reads LNHNV; CDR2 reads YYDKDF (reference sequence). The CDR3 here is CATSRAPTGGNEKLFF. DNA for the CDR3: TGTGCCACCAGCAGAGCCCCGACAGGGGGTAATGAAAAACTGTTTTTT.

This clonotype was counted many times. The V call is TRBV6-4, the J call TRBJ2-5; 7 bases are a match to TRBD1. The germline V gene has CDR1 MRHNA and CDR2 SNTAGT. J gave up 3 bases and V 4 bases, and 5 bases lay outside the gene matches. The CDR3 is 14 amino acids. The CDR3 loop is CASSARDSEETQYF. DNA for the CDR3: TGTGCCAGCAGTGCCAGGGACAGCGAAGAGACCCAGTACTTC.

This chain connects TRBV10-3 to TRBJ2-2; D uncertain. The germline V and J ends were trimmed by 7 bases and 0 bases, with 12 bases remaining between them. This CDR3 comprises 15 residues. The germline V gene encodes CDR1 ENHRY and CDR2 SYGVKD. In DNA, the CDR3 is TGTGCCATCATTGGGCCCAACGCGAACACCGGGGAGCTGTTTTTT. It yields the protein CAIIGPNANTGELFF.

For this clonotype: This could be a read error, since a much larger clone is one nucleotide away. The CDR3 region is CASSSGGTQTLGPQHF. The CDR3 nucleotides are TGTGCCAGCAGCTCGGGAGGGACACAGACTCTCGGGCCCCAGCATTTT. This rearrangement joins TRBV9 to TRBJ1-5; tentatively, D is TRBD1 (6 bases). The CDR3 has 16 amino acids. Trimming removed 4 bases at V and 9 bases at J, with 23 bases between. Germline V gene lookup returns CDR1 SGDLS and CDR2 YYNGEE.

This chain uses TRBV13 with TRBJ2-4, with a weak D call TRBD2 (6 bases). The J call is in doubt because the DNA end fits TRBJ2-7 better. The germline gives CDR1 PRHDT, CDR2 FYEKMQ (reference sequence). The CDR3 length is 13 residues. Written as DNA, the CDR3 is TGTGCCTCTACGGCGGGACTGAACTACGAGCAGTACTTC. This sequence encodes CASTAGLNYEQYF.

The sample holds a few counts of this clonotype. J is TRBJ1-3 and V is TRBV10-3; D is ambiguous. This CDR3 has 13 amino acids. Looked up from germline, CDR1 is ENHRY and CDR2 is SYGVKD. V lost 7 bases, J lost 0 bases, and 7 bases lay in between. The CDR3 here is CAITDVSGNTIYF. In nucleotides, the CDR3 is TGTGCCATCACGGACGTCTCTGGAAACACCATATATTTT.

This sequence joins TRBV12-3 or TRBV12-4 and TRBJ2-1; tentatively, D is TRBD2 (6 bases). This CDR3 comprises 16 residues. V lost 7 bases and J 4 bases, leaving 20 bases between the germline ends. DNA for the CDR3: TGTGCCAGCACTGACCCTGGGAGGACTATATACAATGAGCAGTTCTTC. It is translated as CASTDPGRTIYNEQFF.

This sequence joins TRBV10-3 and TRBJ2-7, with no clear D. CDR1 ENHRY and CDR2 SYGVKD come from the germline V gene. The V and J ends lost 7 bases and 5 bases respectively, with 9 bases between them. This CDR3 comprises 11 residues. The DNA of the CDR3 is TGTGCCATCATGGGTCGCGACGAGCAGTACTTC. Translated, it gives CAIMGRDEQYF.

Regarding this clonotype: This may stem from a read error, because a much larger clone lies one nucleotide away. The rearrangement uses TRBV28 and TRBJ2-5; no clear D gene. Germline V lookup: CDR1 MDHEN, CDR2 SYDVKM. This CDR3 has 11 residues. As DNA, the CDR3 is TGTACCAGCACTTCAGTGGAGACCCAGTACTTC. Translation: CTSTSVETQYF.

This clonotype was found many times. The V and J genes are TRBV20-1 and TRBJ2-1; the D gene is possibly TRBD2 (6 bases). Germline loops: CDR1 DFQATT, CDR2 SNEGSKA (reference sequence). The ends were cut back, 1 base at V and 0 bases at J, with 7 bases in the middle. The CDR3 covers 14 residues. CDR3 protein: CSARGLGSYNEQFF. CDR3 sequence (DNA): TGCAGTGCTAGAGGACTAGGCTCCTACAATGAGCAGTTCTTC.

V usage is TRBV18 and J usage is TRBJ2-1; 9 positions match TRBD2. V shed 5 bases and J 9 bases; nucleotides not matched to a gene: 8. Germline CDR1 and CDR2: KGHSH and LQKENI. There are 14 residues in the CDR3. The CDR3 DNA is TGTGCCAGCTCATCGGGACTAGCTCCCACTGAGCAGTTCTTC. It is translated as CASSSGLAPTEQFF.

This clonotype was detected only a few times. It may be a read error: a sequence one base away is much more abundant. The chain carries TRBV5-1 and TRBJ2-7; no clear D gene. Per germline, CDR1 SGHRS and CDR2 YFSETQ. The CDR3 sequence is 15 residues long. V lost 4 bases and J 7 bases, leaving 21 bases between the germline ends. The CDR3 DNA follows: TGCGCCAGCAGCCTTCTCGTGACTCCATTAGGAGAGCAGTACTTC. This translates into CASSLLVTPLGEQYF.

The rearrangement uses TRBV5-1 and TRBJ2-6; maybe TRBD1 (6 bases). The germline V gene has CDR1 SGHRS and CDR2 YFSETQ. This CDR3 has 20 amino acids. V was cut by 1 base and J by 0 bases, with 20 bases left in between. This chain's CDR3 is CASSLTGSSLESSGANVLTF. The CDR3 bases are TGCGCCAGCAGCTTGACAGGGTCCAGCCTTGAAAGCTCTGGGGCCAACGTCCTGACTTTC.

This clonotype has a count of ten or more. This chain links TRBV10-3 with TRBJ2-6, with no clear D. The CDR3 has 15 residues. The V gene's germline CDR1 is ENHRY and CDR2 SYGVKD. V was trimmed by 7 bases and J by 0 bases, leaving 10 bases between them. CDR3 protein: CAIKDSDSGANVLTF. For the CDR3, the DNA is TGTGCCATCAAAGACTCGGACTCTGGGGCCAACGTCCTGACTTTC.

This CDR3 reads CSARDRVNSNQPQHF. CDR3 DNA: TGCAGTGCTAGAGATCGAGTCAATAGCAATCAGCCCCAGCATTTT. The rearrangement links TRBV20-1 to TRBJ1-5, with D unresolved. Germline V gene lookup returns CDR1 DFQATT and CDR2 SNEGSKA (reference sequence). This CDR3 is built from 15 residues. Trimming removed 0 bases from V and 0 bases from J, with 9 bases in between.

The V and J genes are TRBV12-3 or TRBV12-4 and TRBJ1-2; D remains unclear. The CDR3 consists of 10 residues. Trimming stripped 6 bases from V and 10 bases from J, with 9 bases between. This CDR3 is CASRYHDYTF. The DNA of the CDR3 is TGTGCCAGCAGATACCACGACTACACCTTC.

The chain carries TRBV27 and TRBJ2-6; D remains ambiguous. This CDR3 has 14 amino acids. Germline V lookup: CDR1 MNHEY, CDR2 SMNVEV (reference sequence). V shed 2 bases and J shed 2 bases, with 4 bases lying between them. CDR3 coding DNA: TGTGCCAGCAGTTTAAAACCTGGGGCCAACGTCCTGACTTTC. It translates to CASSLKPGANVLTF.